The 19 T cell receptor beta chains reported below all come from one sample, sequenced in a study of graft-versus-host responses after intestinal transplantation. Clones were read by immunoSEQ multiplex PCR, and TCRdb kept only the in-frame ones, dropping some. The sample contains about 45,000 clones, 91% of which appear only once. The specimen was PBMCs, collected 524 days after transplant. These receptor sequences come from a human patient who received an intestinal transplant, so some T cells may come from the graft donor.

This chain links TRBV7-2 with TRBJ2-7; possible D gene TRBD1, 5 bases. V was trimmed by 5 bases and J by 6 bases, leaving 20 bases between them. Germline-derived CDR1 and CDR2 are SGHTA and FQGNSA. CDR3 length: 15 amino acids. CDR3 region: CASSLDGASGREQYF. The CDR3 bases are TGTGCCAGCAGCCTGGATGGGGCTAGTGGTCGCGAGCAGTACTTC. Complete variable domain (other parts from reference TRBV7-2 and TRBJ2-7): GAGVSQSPSNKVTEKGKDVELRCDPISGHTALYWYRQSLGQGLEFLIYFQGNSAPDKSGLPSDRFSAERTGGSVSTLTIQRTQQEDSAVYLCASSLDGASGREQYFGPGTRLTVT.

The J gene is TRBJ1-2, the V gene TRBV7-2; TRBD1 matches at 7 bases. Germline V lookup: CDR1 SGHTA, CDR2 FQGNSA. Trimming removed 3 bases from V and 4 bases from J; junction bases left unmatched: 8. The CDR3 loop spans 15 amino acids. The chain's CDR3 is CASSFRDRALYGYTF. The CDR3 region has the DNA TGTGCCAGCAGCTTCCGAGACAGGGCCCTCTATGGCTACACCTTC.

V is TRBV30 and J is TRBJ1-2; no definite D call. The CDR3 is 13 residues long. Trimming removed 0 bases from V and 6 bases from J, with 11 bases in between. Germline CDR1 is GTSNPN and CDR2 is SVGIG (reference sequence). CDR3 in DNA: TGTGCCTGGAGTGTATCTGGGTACCATGGCTACACCTTC. Its translation is CAWSVSGYHGYTF.

The sample holds one count of this clone. The chain recombines TRBV2 with TRBJ1-5; TRBD1 agrees at 8 bases. Germline trimming cut 8 bases from V and 1 base from J; bases unmatched to any gene: 7. The CDR3 contains 15 residues. Germline V gives CDR1 SNHLY, CDR2 FYNNEI. CDR3 DNA: TGTGCCAGCGGGAAGGACAGGGTGAGCAATCAGCCCCAGCATTTT. Its translation: CASGKDRVSNQPQHF.

This clone was observed a single time. V gene TRBV11-1 combines with J gene TRBJ2-3; D remains unclear. V dropped 5 bases and J dropped 2 bases, with 14 bases sitting between them. This CDR3 has 15 amino acids. CDR1 is SGHAT, CDR2 FQDESV, per germline (reference sequence). The CDR3 spells CASSARDLYTDTQYF. In DNA form, the CDR3 reads TGTGCCAGCAGCGCAAGGGATCTATACACAGATACGCAGTATTTT.

The gene calls are TRBV11-2 and TRBJ1-2, with D perhaps matching TRBD1 (6 bases). Trimming pared 3 bases from V and 9 bases from J, leaving 23 bases between. The germline gives CDR1 SGHAT, CDR2 FQNNGV. The CDR3 length is 16 residues. The CDR3, as DNA: TGTGCCAGCAGCTTCACAACCGACAACAGGGCCGTAAGCTACACCTTC. This encodes CASSFTTDNRAVSYTF.

The V call is TRBV27, the J call TRBJ2-1, with D possibly being TRBD2 (6 bases). The CDR3 is 11 amino acids. In germline, CDR1 is MNHEY, CDR2 SMNVEV (reference sequence). V lost 9 bases and J 9 bases, leaving 12 bases between the germline ends. The CDR3 sequence: CASLNGGEQFF. The CDR3 DNA reads TGTGCCAGTTTAAACGGGGGTGAGCAGTTCTTC.

The chain carries TRBV7-2 and TRBJ1-4; D is unclear. This CDR3 comprises 12 residues. Germline V lookup: CDR1 SGHTA, CDR2 FQGNSA. Trimming left V 2 bases short and J 8 bases short, with 6 bases between. CDR3 region: CASSLSREKLFF. DNA of the CDR3: TGTGCCAGCAGCTTATCGAGAGAAAAACTGTTTTTT.

About this clone itself: Without the conserved terminal phenylalanine or tryptophan, this CDR3 likely stems from a read error. The chain employs TRBV6-5 and TRBJ2-7, with D perhaps being TRBD1 or TRBD2 (6 bases each). V was cut by 1 base and J by 5 bases, with 12 bases left in between. The CDR3 length is 14 residues. The germline gives CDR1 MNHEY, CDR2 SVGAGI. In DNA, the CDR3 is TGTGCCAGCAGTTACTTGGGGGGCCCGCACGAGCAGTACTCC. This translates into CASSYLGGPHEQYS.

The chain links TRBV21-1 to TRBJ2-7; the D segment call TRBD1 is taken from the table without a DNA check. TRBV21-1 is labeled a pseudogene. The CDR3 sequence is 13 residues long. The CDR3 DNA follows: TGTGCCAGCACCTTGACAGGGTGGTACGAGCAGTACTTC. It codes for CASTLTGWYEQYF.

This chain connects TRBV28 to TRBJ2-5; 12 nucleotides match TRBD2. The CDR3 has 15 amino acids. With 6 bases clipped from V and 5 bases from J, the junction kept 7 bases outside the gene matches. Germline V gives CDR1 MDHEN, CDR2 SYDVKM. For the CDR3, the DNA is TGTGCCAGCAGACCACGGACTAGCGGGGTTGAGACCCAGTACTTC. Its protein product is CASRPRTSGVETQYF.

This chain connects TRBV13 to TRBJ2-1; TRBD2 agrees at 10 bases. Germline trimming cut 8 bases from V and 7 bases from J; bases unmatched to any gene: 11. The CDR3 totals 15 residues. Germline values: CDR1 PRHDT, CDR2 FYEKMQ (reference sequence). The CDR3 spells CASHVTSGMMNEQFF. In nucleotides, the CDR3 is TGTGCCAGCCACGTAACTAGCGGGATGATGAATGAGCAGTTCTTC.

The chain carries TRBV5-6 and TRBJ1-5; D remains ambiguous. V was clipped by 0 bases and J by 5 bases, with 3 bases between them. The CDR3 is 12 amino acids. In germline, CDR1 is SGHDT, CDR2 YYEEEE. The CDR3, as DNA: TGTGCCAGCAGCTTGGGTGATCAGCCCCAGCATTTT. Protein product: CASSLGDQPQHF.

The chain joins TRBV2 to TRBJ2-7; D gene unclear. Trimming removed 2 bases at V and 4 bases at J, with 12 bases between. CDR3 length: 14 amino acids. Germline V lookup: CDR1 SNHLY, CDR2 FYNNEI. CDR3 sequence reads: CASSELLGWYEQYF. CDR3 DNA: TGTGCCAGCAGTGAACTGCTAGGTTGGTACGAGCAGTACTTC.

This clone was recorded once. The gene calls are TRBV28 and TRBJ2-1; 7 positions match TRBD2. The CDR3 contains 15 residues. Germline CDR1 MDHEN, CDR2 SYDVKM. Unmatched junction bases numbered 10, after V lost 5 bases and J lost 6 bases. Here the CDR3 reads CASSVAGSSGNEQFF. The CDR3 DNA follows: TGTGCCAGCAGTGTAGCGGGTAGTTCGGGCAATGAGCAGTTCTTC.

The CDR3 DNA reads as TGTGCCAGTAGTATAAGTGCAGGGCCTCCCTACGAGCAGTACTTC. Its protein is CASSISAGPPYEQYF. V gene TRBV19 combines with J gene TRBJ2-7; possible D gene TRBD1, 5 bases. Trimming took off 2 bases at V and 2 bases at J, with 13 bases between the two ends. The CDR3 contains 15 residues. CDR1 and CDR2 (germline): LNHDA, SQIVND (reference sequence).

The gene calls are TRBV27 and TRBJ2-3, with D perhaps matching TRBD2 (6 bases). The CDR3 is made up of 12 amino acids. Germline V gene data show CDR1 as MNHEY and CDR2 as SMNVEV (reference sequence). The V gene lost 9 bases and the J gene lost 6 bases, with 13 bases spanning the gap. CDR3 in amino acids: CASRRGKDTQYF. DNA for the CDR3: TGTGCCAGTCGTCGGGGGAAGGATACGCAGTATTTT.

V is TRBV5-5 and J is TRBJ1-2, with a weak D call TRBD1 (6 bases). Trimming removed 1 base from V and 6 bases from J, with 13 bases in between. CDR1 is SGHKS and CDR2 is YYEKEE in the germline V gene (reference sequence). This CDR3 has 14 amino acids. The CDR3: CASSLRQVLDGYTF. The CDR3, as DNA: TGTGCCAGCAGCTTGAGACAGGTCCTGGATGGCTACACCTTC.

The rearrangement uses TRBV28 and TRBJ2-1; TRBD2 matches at 11 bases. This CDR3 region has 15 residues. Germline CDR1 reads MDHEN; CDR2 reads SYDVKM. V lost 1 base, J lost 9 bases, and 5 bases stayed unmatched. Here the CDR3 DNA reads TGTGCCAGCAGTTTATCGGGGACTAGCGGTCTTGAGCAGTTCTTC. Translated: CASSLSGTSGLEQFF.